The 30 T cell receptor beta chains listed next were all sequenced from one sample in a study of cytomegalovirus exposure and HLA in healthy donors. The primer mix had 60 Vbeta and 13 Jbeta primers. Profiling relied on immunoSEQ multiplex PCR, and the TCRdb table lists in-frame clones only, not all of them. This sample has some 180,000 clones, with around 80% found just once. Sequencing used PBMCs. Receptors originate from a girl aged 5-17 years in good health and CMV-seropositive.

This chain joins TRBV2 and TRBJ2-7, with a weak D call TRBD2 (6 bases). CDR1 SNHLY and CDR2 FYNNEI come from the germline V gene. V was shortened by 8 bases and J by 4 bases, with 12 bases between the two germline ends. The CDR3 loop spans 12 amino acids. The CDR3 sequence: CASGLGLYEQYF. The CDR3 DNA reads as TGTGCCAGCGGGCTCGGACTATACGAGCAGTACTTC.

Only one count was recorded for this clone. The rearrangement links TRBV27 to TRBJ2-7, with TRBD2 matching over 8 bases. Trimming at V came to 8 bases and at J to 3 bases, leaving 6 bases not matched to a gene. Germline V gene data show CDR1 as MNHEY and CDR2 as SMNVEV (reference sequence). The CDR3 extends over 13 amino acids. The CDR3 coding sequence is TGTGCCAGCTCCGGGAGGGCGGGCTACGAGCAGTACTTC. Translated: CASSGRAGYEQYF.

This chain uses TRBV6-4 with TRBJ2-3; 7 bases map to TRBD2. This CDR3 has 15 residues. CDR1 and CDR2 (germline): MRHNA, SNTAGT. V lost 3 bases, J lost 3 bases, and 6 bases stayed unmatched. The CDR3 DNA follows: TGTGCCAGCAGTGAGAACAGAGCGGGGACAGATACGCAGTATTTT. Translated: CASSENRAGTDTQYF.

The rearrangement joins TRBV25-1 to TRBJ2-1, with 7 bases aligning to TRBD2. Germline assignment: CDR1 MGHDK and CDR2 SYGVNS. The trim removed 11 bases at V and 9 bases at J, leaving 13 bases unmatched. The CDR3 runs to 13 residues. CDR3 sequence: CAGSGLHPCEQFF. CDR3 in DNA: TGTGCCGGTAGCGGGTTGCATCCATGTGAGCAGTTCTTC. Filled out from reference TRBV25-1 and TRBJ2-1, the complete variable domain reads EADIYQTPRYLVIGTGKKITLECSQTMGHDKMYWYQQDPGMELHLIHYSYGVNSTEKGDLSSESTVSRIRTEHFPLTLESARPSHTSQYLCAGSGLHPCEQFFGPGTRLTVL.

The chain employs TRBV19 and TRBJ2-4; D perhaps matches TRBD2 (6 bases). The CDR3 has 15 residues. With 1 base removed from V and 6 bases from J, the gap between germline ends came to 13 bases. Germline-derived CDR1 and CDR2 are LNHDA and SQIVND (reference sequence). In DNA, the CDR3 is TGTGCCAGTAGTATAGGCGGGAAACTAGGAAACATTCAGTACTTC. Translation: CASSIGGKLGNIQYF.

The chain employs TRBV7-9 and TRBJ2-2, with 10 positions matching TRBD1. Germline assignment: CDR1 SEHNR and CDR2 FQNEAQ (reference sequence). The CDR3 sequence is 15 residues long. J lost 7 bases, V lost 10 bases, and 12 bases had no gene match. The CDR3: CATTWTGGGIGELFF. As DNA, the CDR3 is TGTGCCACCACGTGGACAGGGGGTGGGATCGGGGAGCTGTTTTTT. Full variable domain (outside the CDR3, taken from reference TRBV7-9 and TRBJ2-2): DTGVSQNPRHKITKRGQNVTFRCDPISEHNRLYWYRQTLGQGPEFLTYFQNEAQLEKSRLLSDRFSAERPKGSFSTLEIQRTEQGDSAMYLCATTWTGGGIGELFFGEGSRLTVL.

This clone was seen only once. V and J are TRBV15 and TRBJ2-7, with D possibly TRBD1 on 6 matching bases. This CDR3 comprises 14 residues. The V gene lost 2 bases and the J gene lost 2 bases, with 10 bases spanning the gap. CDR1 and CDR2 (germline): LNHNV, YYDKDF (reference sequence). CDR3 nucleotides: TGTGCCACCAGCAGACAGGGGTTTGCCTACGAGCAGTACTTC. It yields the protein CATSRQGFAYEQYF.

Here the CDR3 reads CASSPMTSGTDTQYF. CDR3 DNA: TGCGCCAGCAGCCCGATGACTAGCGGCACAGATACGCAGTATTTT. The chain employs TRBV5-1 and TRBJ2-3; 8 bases are a match to TRBD2. CDR3 length: 15 amino acids. Germline V gene lookup returns CDR1 SGHRS and CDR2 YFSETQ. With 4 bases clipped from V and 1 base from J, the junction kept 5 bases outside the gene matches. Full variable domain (rest looked up from reference TRBV5-1 and TRBJ2-3): KAGVTQTPRYLIKTRGQQVTLSCSPISGHRSVSWYQQTPGQGLQFLFEYFSETQRNKGNFPGRFSGRQFSNSRSEMNVSTLELGDSALYLCASSPMTSGTDTQYFGPGTRLTVL.

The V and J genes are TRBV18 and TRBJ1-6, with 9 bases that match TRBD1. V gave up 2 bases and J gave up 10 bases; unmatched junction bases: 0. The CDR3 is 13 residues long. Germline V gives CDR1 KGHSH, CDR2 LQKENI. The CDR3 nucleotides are TGTGCCAGCTCACCAGGACAGGGGTCACCCCTCCACTTT. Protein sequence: CASSPGQGSPLHF.

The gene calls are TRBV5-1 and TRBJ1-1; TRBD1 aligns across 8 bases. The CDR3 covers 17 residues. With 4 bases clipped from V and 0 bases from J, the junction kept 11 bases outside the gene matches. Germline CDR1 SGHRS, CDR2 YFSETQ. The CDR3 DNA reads TGCGCCAGCAGCCCCTCCTCAGGGGGCCGGATGAACACTGAAGCTTTCTTT. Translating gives CASSPSSGGRMNTEAFF.

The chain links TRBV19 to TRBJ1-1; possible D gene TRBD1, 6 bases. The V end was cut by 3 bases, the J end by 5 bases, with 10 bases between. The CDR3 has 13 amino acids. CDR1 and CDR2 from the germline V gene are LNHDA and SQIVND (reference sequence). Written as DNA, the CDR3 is TGTGCCAGTAGTATCCCGCAGGGGACTGAAGCTTTCTTT. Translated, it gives CASSIPQGTEAFF.

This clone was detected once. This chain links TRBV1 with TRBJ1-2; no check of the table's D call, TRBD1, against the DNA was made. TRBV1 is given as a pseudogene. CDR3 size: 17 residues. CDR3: CTSSQEVVGRAVYGYTF. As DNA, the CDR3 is TGCACCAGCAGCCAAGAAGTAGTAGGCAGGGCTGTCTATGGCTACACCTTC.

DNA of the CDR3: TGTGCCAGCAGCCCTTTCATCAGTTCACAGGGGGCTCTTCAGCCCCAGCATTTT. This sequence encodes CASSPFISSQGALQPQHF. J is TRBJ1-5 and V is TRBV7-2, with 9 bases identical to TRBD1. This CDR3 spans 18 amino acids. CDR1 is SGHTA and CDR2 is FQGNSA in the germline V gene. J lost 6 bases, V lost 5 bases, and 17 bases had no gene match. Full variable domain (missing parts from reference TRBV7-2 and TRBJ1-5): GAGVSQSPSNKVTEKGKDVELRCDPISGHTALYWYRQSLGQGLEFLIYFQGNSAPDKSGLPSDRFSAERTGGSVSTLTIQRTQQEDSAVYLCASSPFISSQGALQPQHFGDGTRLSIL.

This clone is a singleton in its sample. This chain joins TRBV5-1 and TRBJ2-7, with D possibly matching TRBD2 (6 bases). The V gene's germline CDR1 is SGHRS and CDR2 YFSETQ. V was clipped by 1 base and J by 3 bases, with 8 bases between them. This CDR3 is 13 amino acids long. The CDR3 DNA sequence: TGCGCCAGCAGCTTGACGGGAGACTACGAGCAGTACTTC. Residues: CASSLTGDYEQYF.

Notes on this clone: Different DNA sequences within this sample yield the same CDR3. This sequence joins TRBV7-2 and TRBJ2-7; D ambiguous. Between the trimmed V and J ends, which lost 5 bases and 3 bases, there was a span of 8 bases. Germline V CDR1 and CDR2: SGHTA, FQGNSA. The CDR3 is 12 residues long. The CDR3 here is CASSPPSYEQYF. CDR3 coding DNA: TGTGCCAGCAGCCCCCCTAGCTACGAGCAGTACTTC.

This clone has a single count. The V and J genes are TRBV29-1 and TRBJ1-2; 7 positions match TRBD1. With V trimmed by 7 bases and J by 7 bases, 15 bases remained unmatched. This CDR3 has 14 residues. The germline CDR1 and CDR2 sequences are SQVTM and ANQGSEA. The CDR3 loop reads CSAAHRGRGSGYTF. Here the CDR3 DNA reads TGCAGCGCTGCTCACAGGGGCAGGGGCTCTGGCTACACCTTC.

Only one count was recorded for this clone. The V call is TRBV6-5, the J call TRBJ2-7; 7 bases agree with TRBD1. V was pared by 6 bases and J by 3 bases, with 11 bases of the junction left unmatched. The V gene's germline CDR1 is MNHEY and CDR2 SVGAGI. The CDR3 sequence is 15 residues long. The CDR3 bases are TGTGCCAGCAGGCCTCAGGGGGAGCCCAGCTACGAGCAGTACTTC. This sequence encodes CASRPQGEPSYEQYF.

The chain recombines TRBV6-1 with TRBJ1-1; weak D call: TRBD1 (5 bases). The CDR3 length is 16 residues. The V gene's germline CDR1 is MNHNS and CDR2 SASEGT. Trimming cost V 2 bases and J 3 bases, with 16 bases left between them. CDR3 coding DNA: TGTGCCAGCAGTGAACGGGAGTGGGTAGGGGACACTGAAGCTTTCTTT. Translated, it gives CASSEREWVGDTEAFF.

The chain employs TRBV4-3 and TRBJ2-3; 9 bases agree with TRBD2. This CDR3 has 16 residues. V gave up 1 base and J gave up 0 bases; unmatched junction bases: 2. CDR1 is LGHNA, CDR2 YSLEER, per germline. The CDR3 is CASSQGLAASTDTQYF. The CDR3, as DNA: TGCGCCAGCAGCCAAGGACTAGCGGCTAGCACAGATACGCAGTATTTT.

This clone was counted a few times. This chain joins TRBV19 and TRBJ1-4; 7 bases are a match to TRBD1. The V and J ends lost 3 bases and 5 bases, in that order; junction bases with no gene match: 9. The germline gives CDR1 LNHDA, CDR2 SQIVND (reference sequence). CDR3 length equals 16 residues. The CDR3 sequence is CASSIQTRTGNEKLFF. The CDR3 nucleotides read TGTGCCAGTAGTATTCAAACCCGGACAGGAAATGAAAAACTGTTTTTT.

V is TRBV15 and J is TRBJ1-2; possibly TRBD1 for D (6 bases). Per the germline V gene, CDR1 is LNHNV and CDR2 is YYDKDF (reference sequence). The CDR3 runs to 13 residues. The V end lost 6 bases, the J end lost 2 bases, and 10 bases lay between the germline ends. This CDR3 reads CATSTGMNYGYTF. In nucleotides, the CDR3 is TGTGCCACCAGTACAGGGATGAACTATGGCTACACCTTC.

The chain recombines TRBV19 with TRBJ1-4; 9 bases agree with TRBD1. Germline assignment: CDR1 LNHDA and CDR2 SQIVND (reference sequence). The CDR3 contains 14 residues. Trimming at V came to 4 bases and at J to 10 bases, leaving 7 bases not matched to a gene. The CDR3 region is CASSRGQGLGKLFF. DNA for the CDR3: TGTGCCAGTAGTAGGGGACAGGGTCTTGGAAAACTGTTTTTT.

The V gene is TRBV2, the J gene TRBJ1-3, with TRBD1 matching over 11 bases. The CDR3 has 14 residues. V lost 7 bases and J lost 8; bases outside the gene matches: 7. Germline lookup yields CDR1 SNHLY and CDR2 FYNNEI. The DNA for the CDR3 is TGTGCCAGCAACCCCGGGACAGGGGGTGACACCATATATTTT. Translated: CASNPGTGGDTIYF.

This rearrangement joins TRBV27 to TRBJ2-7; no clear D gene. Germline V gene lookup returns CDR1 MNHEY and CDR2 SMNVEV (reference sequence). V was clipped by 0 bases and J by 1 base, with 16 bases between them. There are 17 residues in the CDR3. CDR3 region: CASSLSRPAGPSYEQYF. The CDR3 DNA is TGTGCCAGCAGTTTATCCCGCCCCGCAGGTCCTTCCTACGAGCAGTACTTC.

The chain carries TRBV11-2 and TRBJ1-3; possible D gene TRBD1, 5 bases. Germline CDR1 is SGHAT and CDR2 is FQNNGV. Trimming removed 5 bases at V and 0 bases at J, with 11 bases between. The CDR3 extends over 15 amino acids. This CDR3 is CASSPNRISGNTIYF. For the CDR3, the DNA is TGTGCCAGCAGCCCTAACAGGATCTCTGGAAACACCATATATTTT.

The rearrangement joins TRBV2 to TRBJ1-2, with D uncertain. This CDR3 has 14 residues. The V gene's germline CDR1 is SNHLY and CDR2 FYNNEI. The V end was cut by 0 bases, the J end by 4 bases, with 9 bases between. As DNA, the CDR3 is TGTGCCAGCAGTGAAGCTGGCCAGGCCTATGGCTACACCTTC. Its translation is CASSEAGQAYGYTF.

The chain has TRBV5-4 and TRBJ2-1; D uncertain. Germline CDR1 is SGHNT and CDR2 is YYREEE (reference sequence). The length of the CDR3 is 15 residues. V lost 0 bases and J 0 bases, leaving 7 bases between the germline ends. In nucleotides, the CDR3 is TGTGCCAGCAGCTTGGCCGTTCGCTCCTACAATGAGCAGTTCTTC. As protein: CASSLAVRSYNEQFF.

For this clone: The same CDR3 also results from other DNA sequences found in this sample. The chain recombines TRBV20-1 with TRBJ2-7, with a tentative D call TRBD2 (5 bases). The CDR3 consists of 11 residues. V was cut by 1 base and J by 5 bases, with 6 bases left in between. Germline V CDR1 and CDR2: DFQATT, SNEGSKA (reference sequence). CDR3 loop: CSARGGNEQYF. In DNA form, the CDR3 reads TGCAGTGCTAGAGGAGGGAACGAGCAGTACTTC.

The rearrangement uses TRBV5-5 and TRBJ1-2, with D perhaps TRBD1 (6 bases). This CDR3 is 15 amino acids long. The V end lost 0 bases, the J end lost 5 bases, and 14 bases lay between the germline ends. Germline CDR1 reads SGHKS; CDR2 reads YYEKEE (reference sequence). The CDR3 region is CASSLEIRQAYGYTF. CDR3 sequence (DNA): TGTGCCAGCAGCTTGGAGATCCGACAGGCTTATGGCTACACCTTC. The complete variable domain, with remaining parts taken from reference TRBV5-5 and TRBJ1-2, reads DAGVTQSPTHLIKTRGQQVTLRCSPISGHKSVSWYQQVLGQGPQFIFQYYEKEERGRGNFPDRFSARQFPNYSSELNVNALLLGDSALYLCASSLEIRQAYGYTFGSGTRLTVV.

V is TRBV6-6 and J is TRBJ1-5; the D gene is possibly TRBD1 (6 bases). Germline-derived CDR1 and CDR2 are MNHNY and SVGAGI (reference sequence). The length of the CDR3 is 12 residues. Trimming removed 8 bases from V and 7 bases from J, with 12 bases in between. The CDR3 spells CASAAGDQPQHF. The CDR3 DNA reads TGTGCCAGCGCGGCAGGGGACCAGCCCCAGCATTTT.